This T cell receptor beta chain was profiled in a study of T cell changes during pregnancy in multiple sclerosis. The CDR3 extends over 18 amino acids. Germline assignment: CDR1 SGHTA and CDR2 FQGTGA. After removal of 0 bases from V and 7 bases from J, the junction contained 14 bases not matched to a gene. This table comes from immunoSEQ multiplex PCR, and its TCRdb copy is limited to in-frame clones, with some not included. The table includes some 51,000 clones, about 93% detected once. The source material was CD4+ T cells from peripheral blood mononuclear cells, sampled in the first trimester of pregnancy. The source of this sequence is a female donor with multiple sclerosis, enrolled in a pregnancy study. The gene calls are TRBV7-3 and TRBJ1-1, with 10 bases that match TRBD1. The CDR3 here is CASSLTGRAGQGRIEAFF. DNA of the CDR3: TGTGCCAGCAGCTTAACCGGACGCGCGGGACAGGGGAGAATTGAAGCTTTCTTT.